This entry lists 27 T cell receptor beta chains sequenced from one sample in a study of shared clonotypes between healthy human individuals. The naive CD8 population came from CD45RO-negative cells selected for CCR7, without terminally differentiated effector memory CD45RA+ cells. Some clones are missing from TCRdb's copy, which holds only in-frame ones; the method was immunoSEQ multiplex PCR. This table has just over 2,000,000 clones, approximately 95% appearing once. The specimen sequenced was naive CD8+ T cells sorted from blood. Receptors were obtained from a man between 18 and 29 years old in good health.

With regard to this clone: Other nucleotide sequences from this sample produce the same CDR3. The chain links TRBV6-5 to TRBJ1-4; D perhaps matches TRBD1 (6 bases). This CDR3 contains 14 residues. Trimming took off 0 bases at V and 8 bases at J, with 10 bases between the two ends. Per germline, CDR1 MNHEY and CDR2 SVGAGI. This CDR3 reads CASSYSGGTEKLFF. The CDR3 nucleotides are TGTGCCAGCAGTTACTCAGGGGGTACGGAAAAACTGTTTTTT.

The chain has TRBV5-1 and TRBJ2-1, with unresolved D. The CDR3 consists of 16 residues. Per the germline V gene, CDR1 is SGHRS and CDR2 is YFSETQ. V was clipped by 5 bases and J by 3 bases, with 18 bases between them. The CDR3 here is CASSGWNGESYNEQFF. CDR3 nucleotides: TGCGCCAGCAGTGGGTGGAACGGAGAAAGCTACAATGAGCAGTTCTTC.

In its sample, this clone was seen once. This chain joins TRBV7-8 and TRBJ2-5, with D perhaps TRBD2 (5 bases). CDR1 is SGHVS and CDR2 is FQNEAQ in the germline V gene. V lost 2 bases and J 4 bases, leaving 20 bases between the germline ends. The CDR3 loop spans 17 amino acids. CDR3 loop: CASSLYPTSDSSETQYF. CDR3 nucleotide sequence: TGTGCCAGCAGCTTATATCCTACTTCGGACTCCTCAGAGACCCAGTACTTC.

This chain joins TRBV28 and TRBJ1-6, with D unclear. The CDR3 extends over 14 amino acids. CDR1 and CDR2 from the germline V gene are MDHEN and SYDVKM. The ends were cut back, 3 bases at V and 5 bases at J, with 8 bases in the middle. In nucleotides, the CDR3 is TGTGCCAGCAGTTTGAACGGACATAATTCACCCCTCCACTTT. Translating it yields CASSLNGHNSPLHF. Full variable domain (rest looked up from reference TRBV28 and TRBJ1-6): DVKVTQSSRYLVKRTGEKVFLECVQDMDHENMFWYRQDPGLGLRLIYFSYDVKMKEKGDIPEGYSVSREKKERFSLILESASTNQTSMYLCASSLNGHNSPLHFGNGTRLTVT.

This chain links TRBV14 with TRBJ2-1; TRBD2 might be the D (6 bases). The germline V gene encodes CDR1 SGHDN and CDR2 FVKESK. Trimming took 5 bases from V and 0 from J, leaving 8 bases between them. This CDR3 region has 14 residues. CDR3 sequence reads: CASSLAVSYNEQFF. CDR3 nucleotides: TGTGCCAGCAGCTTAGCGGTCTCCTACAATGAGCAGTTCTTC.

The chain joins TRBV2 to TRBJ2-7, with TRBD2 identical over 7 bases. Germline V gene data show CDR1 as SNHLY and CDR2 as FYNNEI. This CDR3 spans 15 amino acids. V trimming: 3 bases; J trimming: 3 bases; junction bases outside the gene matches: 8. The chain's CDR3 is CASSETSSGVYEQYF. The CDR3 DNA sequence: TGTGCCAGCAGTGAGACTAGCTCCGGTGTCTACGAGCAGTACTTC.

This chain links TRBV6-5 with TRBJ2-7; D may be TRBD1 or TRBD2 (5 bases each). Per germline, CDR1 MNHEY and CDR2 SVGAGI. The V gene lost 2 bases and the J gene lost 6 bases, with 20 bases spanning the gap. The CDR3 is 16 amino acids. Here the CDR3 DNA reads TGTGCCAGCAGTTACAGCAGGGAGACCTTTCCTGGCGAGCAGTACTTC. It codes for CASSYSRETFPGEQYF.

The chain uses TRBV9 and TRBJ2-5; the match to TRBD2 covers 11 bases. Per germline, CDR1 SGDLS and CDR2 YYNGEE. The CDR3 length is 16 residues. Trimming removed 3 bases from V and 0 bases from J; junction bases left unmatched: 4. The CDR3 coding sequence is TGTGCCAGCAGCGACCCTAGCGGGGGGTACCAAGAGACCCAGTACTTC. It specifies CASSDPSGGYQETQYF.

The gene calls are TRBV11-2 and TRBJ2-7; D perhaps matches TRBD1 (5 bases). The CDR3 covers 14 residues. Trimming cost V 7 bases and J 2 bases, with 15 bases left between them. Germline CDR1 SGHAT, CDR2 FQNNGV. For the CDR3, the DNA is TGTGCCAGCACTCCCGGTGGGGCTGCCTACGAGCAGTACTTC. Translated, it gives CASTPGGAAYEQYF.

This rearrangement joins TRBV6-8 to TRBJ2-5; 11 bases agree with TRBD2. Germline V gene data show CDR1 as MNHGY and CDR2 as SAAAGT. V lost 4 bases to trimming and J lost 0 bases; unmatched junction nucleotides: 4. The CDR3 consists of 16 residues. The CDR3, as DNA: TGTGCCAGCAGTTCACTAGCGGGAGAAAACCAAGAGACCCAGTACTTC. Protein sequence: CASSSLAGENQETQYF.

The rearrangement links TRBV21-1 to TRBJ2-7; the table assigns TRBD1, which was not confirmed against the DNA. TRBV21-1 is deemed a pseudogene. The CDR3 has 15 residues. The CDR3 protein is CASSKATGASYEQYF. DNA of the CDR3: TGTGCCAGCAGCAAAGCGACAGGGGCATCCTACGAGCAGTACTTC.

The genes are TRBV7-9 and TRBJ2-1; TRBD2 aligns across 8 bases. The ends lost 8 bases at V and 8 bases at J; junction bases unmatched: 26. The CDR3 extends over 19 amino acids. CDR1 is SEHNR and CDR2 is FQNEAQ in the germline V gene (reference sequence). The CDR3 is CASCWGEAVEGTSEDEQFF. The CDR3 region has the DNA TGTGCCAGCTGTTGGGGCGAGGCGGTAGAAGGGACTAGTGAGGATGAGCAGTTCTTC.

The CDR3 protein is CASSHGSSDYEQYF. In nucleotides, the CDR3 is TGTGCCAGCAGCCATGGGAGCAGCGACTACGAGCAGTACTTC. The rearrangement joins TRBV13 to TRBJ2-7; D is perhaps TRBD2 (5 bases). V was pared by 5 bases and J by 3 bases, with 14 bases between. The CDR3 length is 14 residues. CDR1 is PRHDT and CDR2 is FYEKMQ in the germline V gene (reference sequence).

V usage is TRBV9 and J usage is TRBJ2-3; no clear D. CDR3 size: 17 residues. Trimming took 0 bases from V and 0 from J, leaving 14 bases between them. Germline V gene data show CDR1 as SGDLS and CDR2 as YYNGEE. The CDR3 sequence: CASSVGDSMISTDTQYF. In DNA form, the CDR3 reads TGTGCCAGCAGCGTAGGAGACTCTATGATAAGCACAGATACGCAGTATTTT.

This rearrangement joins TRBV7-9 to TRBJ2-1; TRBD1 aligns across 7 bases. V shed 5 bases, J shed 2 bases, and the junction held 6 bases outside the gene matches. Germline V gene data show CDR1 as SEHNR and CDR2 as FQNEAQ (reference sequence). CDR3 length equals 15 residues. The CDR3 nucleotides are TGTGCCAGCAGCCCCCGACAGGGAACCTACAATGAGCAGTTCTTC. Translation: CASSPRQGTYNEQFF.

The sample holds a few counts of this clone. The gene calls are TRBV7-9 and TRBJ2-1; 7 positions agree with TRBD1. The CDR3 has 15 amino acids. Germline CDR1 is SEHNR and CDR2 is FQNEAQ (reference sequence). After removal of 5 bases from V and 5 bases from J, the junction contained 9 bases not matched to a gene. CDR3 amino acids: CASSPTTGQDNEQFF. The CDR3, as DNA: TGTGCCAGCAGCCCGACCACTGGACAGGACAATGAGCAGTTCTTC. The full variable domain, in which reference TRBV7-9 and TRBJ2-1 provide the parts outside the CDR3, is DTGVSQNPRHKITKRGQNVTFRCDPISEHNRLYWYRQTLGQGPEFLTYFQNEAQLEKSRLLSDRFSAERPKGSFSTLEIQRTEQGDSAMYLCASSPTTGQDNEQFFGPGTRLTVL.

The CDR3 DNA is TGTGCCAGCAGTCCCGGGACCCCGGAGCTTGGGCAGTACTTC. This codes for CASSPGTPELGQYF. The V call is TRBV27, the J call TRBJ2-7; D possibly matches TRBD1 or TRBD2 (5 bases each). Germline lookup yields CDR1 MNHEY and CDR2 SMNVEV (reference sequence). V lost 5 bases to trimming and J lost 9 bases, with 20 bases between them. The CDR3 runs to 14 residues.

The chain carries TRBV4-1 and TRBJ2-3; 7 bases align to TRBD2. This CDR3 is built from 13 residues. CDR1 and CDR2 (germline): MGHRA, YSYEKL. The V and J ends lost 8 bases and 2 bases, in that order; junction bases with no gene match: 4. DNA of the CDR3: TGCGCCAGCCGGGGGGATTTCACAGATACGCAGTATTTT. It yields the protein CASRGDFTDTQYF.

This chain uses TRBV6-6 with TRBJ1-1; TRBD1 is a possible D gene (5 bases). Trimming removed 5 bases at V and 7 bases at J, with 11 bases between. The germline V gene encodes CDR1 MNHNY and CDR2 SVGAGI (reference sequence). This CDR3 is built from 12 residues. The CDR3 nucleotides read TGTGCCAGCAGTAATCCAGGGATTGAAGCTTTCTTT. As protein: CASSNPGIEAFF.

For this clone: At the DNA level, this CDR3 is encoded by other sequences in the same sample as well. This chain connects TRBV4-1 to TRBJ2-7; 10 nucleotides align to TRBD2. V was pared by 2 bases and J by 2 bases, with 3 bases of the junction left unmatched. This CDR3 is built from 15 residues. The V gene's germline CDR1 is MGHRA and CDR2 YSYEKL. Here the CDR3 reads CASSQRLAGTYEQYF. The CDR3 nucleotides read TGCGCCAGCAGCCAAAGACTAGCGGGCACCTACGAGCAGTACTTC.

J is TRBJ2-7 and V is TRBV30, with D uncertain. Trimming pared 0 bases from V and 4 bases from J, leaving 10 bases between. The V gene's germline CDR1 is GTSNPN and CDR2 SVGIG (reference sequence). The CDR3 is 13 residues long. This chain's CDR3 is CAWSVPLGYEQYF. The CDR3 DNA sequence: TGTGCCTGGAGTGTACCATTGGGATACGAGCAGTACTTC.

V usage is TRBV4-1 and J usage is TRBJ2-2, with TRBD2 identical over 12 bases. Trimming cost V 3 bases and J 6 bases; bases outside gene matches: 5. Germline-derived CDR1 and CDR2 are MGHRA and YSYEKL. The CDR3 is 16 amino acids. The CDR3 bases are TGCGCCAGCAGCCAGGGACTAGCGGGTAGTGCCGGGGAGCTGTTTTTT. Amino acid sequence: CASSQGLAGSAGELFF.

V is TRBV7-9 and J is TRBJ1-1, with D perhaps TRBD1 (6 bases). The CDR3 has 17 residues. The germline V gene encodes CDR1 SEHNR and CDR2 FQNEAQ (reference sequence). V was cut by 6 bases and J by 3 bases, with 23 bases left in between. CDR3 amino acids: CASSLRQWEQGYTEAFF. The CDR3 DNA reads TGTGCCAGCAGTTTGAGGCAATGGGAGCAGGGGTACACTGAAGCTTTCTTT. The entire variable domain, with the rest obtained from reference TRBV7-9 and TRBJ1-1, is as follows: DTGVSQNPRHKITKRGQNVTFRCDPISEHNRLYWYRQTLGQGPEFLTYFQNEAQLEKSRLLSDRFSAERPKGSFSTLEIQRTEQGDSAMYLCASSLRQWEQGYTEAFFGQGTRLTVV.

Remarks on this clone: Other DNA sequences from this sample encode an identical CDR3 as well. This rearrangement joins TRBV18 to TRBJ2-7, with 7 nucleotides matching TRBD1. CDR1 is KGHSH, CDR2 LQKENI, per germline. This CDR3 has 15 residues. V was clipped by 2 bases and J by 0 bases; unmatched bases: 4. The CDR3 DNA sequence: TGTGCCAGCTCACCATCGGGGACAGTCTCCTACGAGCAGTACTTC. Protein product: CASSPSGTVSYEQYF. The full variable domain, rest sourced from reference TRBV18 and TRBJ2-7, is NAGVMQNPRHLVRRRGQEARLRCSPMKGHSHVYWYRQLPEEGLKFMVYLQKENIIDESGMPKERFSAEFPKEGPSILRIQQVVRGDSAAYFCASSPSGTVSYEQYFGPGTRLTVT.

This clone was seen ten or more times. The rearrangement joins TRBV9 to TRBJ1-1; the D is unclear. The V and J ends lost 0 bases and 7 bases respectively, with 10 bases between them. This CDR3 has 13 amino acids. In germline, CDR1 is SGDLS, CDR2 YYNGEE. CDR3 loop: CASSVEGFGEAFF. The DNA of the CDR3 is TGTGCCAGCAGCGTAGAGGGCTTTGGTGAAGCTTTCTTT.

The CDR3 protein is CASSLESRVTYNEQFF. The CDR3, as DNA: TGCGCCAGCAGCTTGGAAAGCAGGGTCACCTACAATGAGCAGTTCTTC. V and J are TRBV5-1 and TRBJ2-1, with a tentative D call TRBD1 (5 bases). Trimming shortened V by 0 bases and J by 2 bases, and 12 bases separated the two germline ends. This CDR3 has 16 residues. Germline V gene lookup returns CDR1 SGHRS and CDR2 YFSETQ.

The chain has TRBV6-5 and TRBJ1-5, with D possibly TRBD1 on 6 matching bases. The CDR3 has 14 residues. Deletions cut 0 bases from V and 5 bases from J, with 8 bases between. In germline, CDR1 is MNHEY, CDR2 SVGAGI. CDR3 in DNA: TGTGCCAGCAGTTACTCAAAGGGGGATCAGCCCCAGCATTTT. This translates into CASSYSKGDQPQHF.